This is a list of T cell receptor beta chains from one sample in a study of blood T cell repertoires in COVID-19. TCRdb's copy holds only in-frame clones and misses some; the assay was immunoSEQ multiplex PCR. Of approximately 200,000 clones in the sample, roughly 88% were seen once. Sequenced input: peripheral blood. The receptor source for this set is a woman in her 30s with acute or convalescent COVID-19. Both conserved end residues are part of each CDR3. The D gene is left open where the match is weak. Not all rows give a size; the values are once, few, many and, for expanded clones, a class.

TRBJ2-1 NA TRBD2 TRBV11-1 TGTGCCAGCAGCTTAGCGATCGGACTAGGTAATGAGCAGTTCTTC CASSLAIGLGNEQFF
TRBJ1-4 NA NA TRBV11-3 TGTGCCAGCAGCTATAGACAGTCTCAAGGTGAAAAACTGTTTTTT CASSYRQSQGEKLFF
TRBJ2-1 NA NA TRBV21-1 TGTGCCAGCAGCAAAGGAAACAGGGGGCCGAAAGCGGGCTACAATGAGCAGTTCTTC CASSKGNRGPKAGYNEQFF
TRBJ2-1 NA TRBD2 TRBV28 TGTGCCAGCAGCCGTCGTAGCGGGACGAGGAATGAGCAGTTCTTC CASSRRSGTRNEQFF
TRBJ1-4 NA NA TRBV11-2 TGTGCCAGCAGCTTAGTCCTGACACCTGCCCAAAGTGAAAAACTGTTTTTT CASSLVLTPAQSEKLFF
TRBJ1-2 once TRBD1 TRBV7-9 TGTGCCAGCAGCTCGGCAGGGGGCCTAGACGGCTACACCTTC CASSSAGGLDGYTF
TRBJ1-1 NA TRBD1 TRBV4-1 TGCGCCAGCAGCCAGGGTAGACAGGGGGCTGAAGCTTTCTTT CASSQGRQGAEAFF
TRBJ2-3 NA NA TRBV5-1 TGCGCCAGCAGCTCGACTAGCACAGATACGCAGTATTTT CASSSTSTDTQYF
TRBJ2-5 NA NA TRBV28 TGTGCCAGCAGCTACGGGAACCAAGAGACCCAGTACTTC CASSYGNQETQYF
TRBJ2-2 NA TRBD1 TRBV11-2 TGTGCCAGCAGCTTGGCGGGACAGGGCACCGGGGAGCTGTTTTTT CASSLAGQGTGELFF
TRBJ2-3 NA NA TRBV18 TGTGCCAGCTCACCATGGACTAAAGGCACAGATACGCAGTATTTT CASSPWTKGTDTQYF
TRBJ2-5 NA NA TRBV7-7 TGTGCTAGCAGCTTGTCGGGAGAGACCCAGTACTTC CASSLSGETQYF
TRBJ2-7 NA NA TRBV7-8 TGTGCCAGCAGCTTAGCGGACTTCTACGAGCAGTACTTC CASSLADFYEQYF
TRBJ2-7 NA NA TRBV19 TGTGCCAGTAGTATGACAAGTCGTGAGCAGTACTTC CASSMTSREQYF
TRBJ1-2 NA NA TRBV18 TGTGCCAGCTCACCCTTGAGGGATGGGAACTATGGCTACACCTTC CASSPLRDGNYGYTF
TRBJ2-3 NA NA TRBV5-1 TGCGCCAGCAGCTTAACAGGGATTGAAGGCACAGATACGCAGTATTTT CASSLTGIEGTDTQYF
TRBJ2-5 once NA TRBV19 TGTGCCAGTAGGAGCTGGGACACAGAGACCCAGTACTTC CASRSWDTETQYF
TRBJ2-1 NA NA TRBV3-1/TRBV3-2 TGTGCCAGCAGCCAAGCCGGGCTAGCTTCAGGTGAGCAGTTCTTC CASSQAGLASGEQFF
TRBJ1-5 NA TRBD1 TRBV2 TGTGCCAGCAGTGATACAGGGGGCAATCAGCCCCAGCATTTT CASSDTGGNQPQHF
TRBJ2-1 NA TRBD2 TRBV6-5 TGTGCCAGCCGACTAGCGGGATCCAATGAGCAGTTCTTC CASRLAGSNEQFF
TRBJ1-1 NA NA TRBV3-1/TRBV3-2 TGTGCCAGCAGCCCCAAGGTCCCCCCGGGAGAAGCTTTCTTT CASSPKVPPGEAFF
TRBJ2-1 NA NA TRBV18 TGTGCCAGCTCACCTGCTGGAGGGGTAAGAAGGGAGCAGTTCTTC CASSPAGGVRREQFF
TRBJ2-1 NA NA TRBV20-1 TGCAGTGCTGCGGGCTTTCAGGCGCATCTCTTC CSAAGFQAHLF
TRBJ1-6 NA NA TRBV28 TGTGCCAGCAGTCCCCCACAGGGTTTTAATTCACCCCTCCACTTT CASSPPQGFNSPLHF
TRBJ1-1 NA NA TRBV20-1 TGCAGTGCCGAGGAAGCTTTCTTT CSAEEAFF
TRBJ1-3 NA NA TRBV5-8 TGTGCCAGCAGCTTCATCATAGCTGGAAACACCATATATTTT CASSFIIAGNTIYF
TRBJ1-2 once NA TRBV19 TGTGCCAGTAGTATAGGGGGCAGTGGCTACACCTTC CASSIGGSGYTF
TRBJ1-2 NA NA TRBV2 TGTGCCAGCAGTGAAGCGCTTGGGAGGGGGGAAGATGGCTACACCTTC CASSEALGRGEDGYTF
TRBJ2-4 once NA TRBV3-1/TRBV3-2 TGTGCCAGCAGCTTGGCAGGGAAGTACTTC CASSLAGKYF
TRBJ1-4 NA NA TRBV28 TGTGCCAGCAGTCTCGCAACTAATAAAAAACTGTTTTTT CASSLATNKKLFF
TRBJ1-1 NA NA TRBV6-5 TGTGCCAGCAGTTTTGGACAGACTGAAGCTTTCTTT CASSFGQTEAFF
TRBJ2-2 NA NA TRBV19 TGTGCCAGTAACCTTTGGTGGAGCGGGGAGCTGTTTTTT CASNLWWSGELFF
TRBJ2-3 NA TRBD2 TRBV11-3 TGTGCCAGCAGCTTAGTTCTCCCAACTAGCGGGAGAACAGATACGCAGTATTTT CASSLVLPTSGRTDTQYF
TRBJ2-1 NA TRBD2 TRBV3-1/TRBV3-2 TGTGCCAGCAGCCAAGGGTCGACTAGCGGGAGTTACAATGAGCAGTTCTTC CASSQGSTSGSYNEQFF
TRBJ1-6 NA NA TRBV5-5 TGTGCCAGCAATCGAGGGGGATGGGGATCACCCCTCCACTTT CASNRGGWGSPLHF
TRBJ2-5 NA TRBD2 TRBV30 TGTGCCGCGGGACTAGCGGAAGAGACCCAGTACTTC CAAGLAEETQYF
TRBJ2-1 NA TRBD2 TRBV5-4 TGTGCCAGCAGCTTGGCCGGGACTAGTCCCTACAATGAGCAGTTCTTC CASSLAGTSPYNEQFF
TRBJ2-7 few NA TRBV14 TGTGCCAGCAGCCACACAGGAGAGACCTACGAGCAGTACTTC CASSHTGETYEQYF
TRBJ2-7 NA NA TRBV18 TGTGCCAGCTCACCAATTTTAGCGGAAGAGCAGTACTTC CASSPILAEEQYF
TRBJ2-1 NA TRBD2 TRBV5-1 TGCGCCAGCAGCTGGGGACTAGCGGGAGCGTACAATGAGCAGTTCTTC CASSWGLAGAYNEQFF
TRBJ2-1 NA NA TRBV11-1 TGTGCCAGCAGCAAAACTAGATGGGGGGACAATGAGCAGTTCTTC CASSKTRWGDNEQFF
TRBJ2-3 NA NA TRBV14 TGTGCCACCCGGGGACTTACTAGCACAGATACGCAGTATTTT CATRGLTSTDTQYF
TRBJ2-7 NA TRBD1 TRBV6-6 TGTGCCACCACGGACAGGGCCTACGAGCAGTACTTC CATTDRAYEQYF
TRBJ2-2 once NA TRBV7-9 TGTGCCAGCAGCTTAACACTAGTGAGGGAGCTGTTTTTT CASSLTLVRELFF
TRBJ1-4 NA NA TRBV12-5 TGTGCTAGTGGTTTATCAGGGGAAGTTGAAAAACTGTTTTTT CASGLSGEVEKLFF
TRBJ1-2 NA NA TRBV6-6 TGTGCCAGCAGTTCGGTGGTCGACTATGGCTACACCTTC CASSSVVDYGYTF
TRBJ1-5 NA TRBD1 TRBV24-1 TGTGCCACCAGCGGACAGGGCGCGGAAGGGCCCCAGCATTTT CATSGQGAEGPQHF
TRBJ2-7 NA TRBD2 TRBV5-6 TGTGCCAGCAGTCGACTAGCGGGGATCTCCTACGAGCAGTACTTC CASSRLAGISYEQYF
TRBJ1-4 NA NA TRBV5-1 TGCGCCAGCAGCGTCTCGGGAAACGGAGTACTGTTTTTT CASSVSGNGVLFF
TRBJ2-1 NA NA TRBV28 TGTGCCAGCAGTTTAGTCCTGTACTACAATGAGCAGTTCTTC CASSLVLYYNEQFF
TRBJ1-1 NA TRBD1 TRBV27 TGTGCCAGCAGCCAGACAGGGCTCACTGAAGCTTTCTTT CASSQTGLTEAFF
TRBJ2-7 NA TRBD2 TRBV10-3 TGTGCCATCAGTGAGTCGGGACTAGCCGTCAACGAGCAGTACTTC CAISESGLAVNEQYF
TRBJ1-1 NA NA TRBV20-1 TGCAGTGCTAGTTTTCAGGGCACTGAAGCTTTCTTT CSASFQGTEAFF
TRBJ1-2 NA TRBD1 TRBV5-4 TGTGCCAGCAGCTCCCCCCGACAGGGCCATGAGGGCTACACCTTC CASSSPRQGHEGYTF
TRBJ1-2 NA TRBD1 TRBV28 TGTGCCAGCGGGGTAACCCGACAGGGACAAGGCTACACCTTC CASGVTRQGQGYTF
TRBJ2-7 NA NA TRBV20-1 TGCAGTGTGGTAGTCATAGACGAGCAGTACTTC CSVVVIDEQYF
TRBJ2-2 NA NA TRBV6-6 TGTGCCAGCAGTTACCCAGCCGGGGACGGGGAGCTGTTTTTT CASSYPAGDGELFF
TRBJ2-6 NA NA TRBV29-1 TGCAGCGTTGCGGCGGGGGGACAGACCTCTGGGGCCAACGTCCTGACTTTC CSVAAGGQTSGANVLTF
TRBJ2-2 NA TRBD2 TRBV28 TGTGCCACAGCGGGAGGAGGGGAGCTGTTTTTT CATAGGGELFF
TRBJ1-4 NA NA TRBV11-3 TGTGCCAGCATGGGCCTTGATGAAAAACTGTTTTTT CASMGLDEKLFF